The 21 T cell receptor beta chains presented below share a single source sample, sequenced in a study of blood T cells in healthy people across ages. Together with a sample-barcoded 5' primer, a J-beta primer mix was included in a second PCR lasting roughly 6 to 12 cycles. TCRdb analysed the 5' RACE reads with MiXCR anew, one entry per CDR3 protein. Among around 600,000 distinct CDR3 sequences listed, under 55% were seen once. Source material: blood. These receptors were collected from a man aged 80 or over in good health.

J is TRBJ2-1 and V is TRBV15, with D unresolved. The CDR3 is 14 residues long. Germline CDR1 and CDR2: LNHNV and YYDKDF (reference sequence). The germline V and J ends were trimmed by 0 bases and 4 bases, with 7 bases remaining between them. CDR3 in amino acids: CATSRDPYYNEQFF. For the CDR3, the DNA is TGTGCCACCAGCAGAGATCCCTATTACAATGAGCAGTTCTTC.

As DNA, the CDR3 is TGTGCCACCAGCGATCGACGGACAGCAACTAATGAAAAACTGTTTTTT. Translating gives CATSDRRTATNEKLFF. V is TRBV15 and J is TRBJ1-4; a weak D match, TRBD1 (6 bases). Per the germline V gene, CDR1 is LNHNV and CDR2 is YYDKDF (reference sequence). This CDR3 is built from 16 residues. Trimming removed 5 bases from V and 0 bases from J, with 13 bases in between.

The CDR3 loop is CASSYSPLGGGSPLHF. CDR3 bases: TGTGCCAGCAGTTATTCTCCCCTCGGGGGGGGTTCACCCCTCCACTTT. V gene TRBV6-5 combines with J gene TRBJ1-6, with D possibly being TRBD1 (5 bases). The CDR3 length is 16 residues. V was clipped by 3 bases and J by 9 bases, with 18 bases between them. Germline values: CDR1 MNHEY, CDR2 SVGAGI.

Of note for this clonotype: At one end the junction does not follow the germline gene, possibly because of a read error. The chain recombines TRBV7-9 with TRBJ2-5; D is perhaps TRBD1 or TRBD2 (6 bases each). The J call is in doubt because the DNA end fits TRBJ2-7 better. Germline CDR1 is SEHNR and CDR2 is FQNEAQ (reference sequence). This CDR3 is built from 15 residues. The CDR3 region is CANSLRGVGSSEQYF. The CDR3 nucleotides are TGTGCCAACAGCCTAAGGGGGGTTGGATCGAGCGAGCAGTACTTC.

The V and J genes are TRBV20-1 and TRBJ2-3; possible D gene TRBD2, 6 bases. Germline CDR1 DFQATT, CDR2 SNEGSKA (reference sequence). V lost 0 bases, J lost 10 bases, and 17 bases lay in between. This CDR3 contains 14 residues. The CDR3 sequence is CSARDTGARGAQYF. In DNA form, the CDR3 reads TGCAGTGCTAGAGACACCGGGGCCCGCGGGGCGCAGTATTTT.

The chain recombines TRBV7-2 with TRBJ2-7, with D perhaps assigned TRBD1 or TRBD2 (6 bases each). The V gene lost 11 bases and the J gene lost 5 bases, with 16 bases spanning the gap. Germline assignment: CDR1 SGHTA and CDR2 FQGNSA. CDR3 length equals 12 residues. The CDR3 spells CASRGLGDEQYF. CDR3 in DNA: TGTGCCTCTCGGGGGCTGGGGGACGAGCAGTACTTC. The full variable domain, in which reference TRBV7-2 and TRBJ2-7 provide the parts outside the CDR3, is GAGVSQSPSNKVTEKGKDVELRCDPISGHTALYWYRQSLGQGLEFLIYFQGNSAPDKSGLPSDRFSAERTGGSVSTLTIQRTQQEDSAVYLCASRGLGDEQYFGPGTRLTVT.

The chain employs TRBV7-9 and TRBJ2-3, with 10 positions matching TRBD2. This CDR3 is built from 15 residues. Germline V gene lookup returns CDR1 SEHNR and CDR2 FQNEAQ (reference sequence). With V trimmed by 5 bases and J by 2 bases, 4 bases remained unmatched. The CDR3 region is CASSSSGGYTDTQYF. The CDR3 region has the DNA TGTGCCAGCAGCAGTAGCGGGGGGTACACAGATACGCAGTATTTT.

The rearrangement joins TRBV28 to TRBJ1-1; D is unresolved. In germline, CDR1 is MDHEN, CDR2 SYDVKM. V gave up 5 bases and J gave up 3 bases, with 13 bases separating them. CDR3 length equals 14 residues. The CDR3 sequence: CASSRRVRDTEAFF. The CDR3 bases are TGTGCCAGCAGTCGGAGGGTGCGGGACACTGAAGCTTTCTTT.

CDR3 sequence reads: CATSETGDYGYTF. The CDR3, as DNA: TGTGCCACCAGCGAGACAGGGGACTATGGCTACACCTTC. This chain links TRBV15 with TRBJ1-2, with TRBD1 matching 8 bases. The V segment lost 5 bases and the J segment 3 bases; nucleotides outside the gene matches: 2. The CDR3 is made up of 13 amino acids. Per the germline V gene, CDR1 is LNHNV and CDR2 is YYDKDF (reference sequence).

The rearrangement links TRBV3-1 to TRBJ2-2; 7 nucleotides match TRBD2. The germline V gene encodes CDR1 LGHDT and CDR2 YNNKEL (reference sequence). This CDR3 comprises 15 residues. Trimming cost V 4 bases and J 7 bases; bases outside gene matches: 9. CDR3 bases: TGTGCCAGCAGCCCCCGGGGAGGGGCTGGCGGGGAGCTGTTTTTT. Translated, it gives CASSPRGGAGGELFF.

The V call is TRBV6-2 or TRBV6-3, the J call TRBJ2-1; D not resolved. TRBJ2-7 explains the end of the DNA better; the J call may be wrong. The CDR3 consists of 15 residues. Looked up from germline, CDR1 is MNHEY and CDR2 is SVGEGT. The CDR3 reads CASGNSRNSYNEQYF. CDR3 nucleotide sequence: TGTGCCAGCGGTAATAGCAGGAACTCCTACAATGAGCAGTACTTC.

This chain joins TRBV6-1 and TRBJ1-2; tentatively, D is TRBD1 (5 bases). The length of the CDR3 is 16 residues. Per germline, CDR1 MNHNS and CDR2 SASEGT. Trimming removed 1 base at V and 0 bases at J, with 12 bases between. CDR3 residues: CASSEGLRGANYGYTF. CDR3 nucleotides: TGTGCCAGCAGTGAAGGACTGAGGGGAGCTAACTATGGCTACACCTTC.

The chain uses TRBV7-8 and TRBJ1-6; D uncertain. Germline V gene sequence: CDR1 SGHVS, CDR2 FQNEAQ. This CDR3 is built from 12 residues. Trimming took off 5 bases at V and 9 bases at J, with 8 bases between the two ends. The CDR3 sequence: CASSPISSPLHF. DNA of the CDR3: TGTGCCAGCAGCCCAATCAGTTCACCCCTCCACTTT.

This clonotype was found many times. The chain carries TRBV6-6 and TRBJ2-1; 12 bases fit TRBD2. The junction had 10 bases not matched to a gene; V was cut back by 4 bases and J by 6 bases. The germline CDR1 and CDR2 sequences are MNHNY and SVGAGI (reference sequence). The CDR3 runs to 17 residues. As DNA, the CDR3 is TGTGCCAGCAGTTTCCCCAGGACTAGCGGGACTGTCAATGAGCAGTTCTTC. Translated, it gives CASSFPRTSGTVNEQFF.

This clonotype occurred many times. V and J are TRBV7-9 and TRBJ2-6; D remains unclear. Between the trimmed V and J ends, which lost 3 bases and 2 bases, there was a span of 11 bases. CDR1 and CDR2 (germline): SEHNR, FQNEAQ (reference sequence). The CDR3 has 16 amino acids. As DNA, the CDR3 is TGTGCCAGCAGCTTGTCGCCCGTGGCTGGGGCCAACGTCCTGACTTTC. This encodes CASSLSPVAGANVLTF.

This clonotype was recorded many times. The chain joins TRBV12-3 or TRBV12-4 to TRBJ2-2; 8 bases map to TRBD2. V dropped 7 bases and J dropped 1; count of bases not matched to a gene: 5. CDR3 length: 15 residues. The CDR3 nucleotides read TGTGCCAGCAAAGGACTAGCACTGAACACCGGGGAGCTGTTTTTT. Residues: CASKGLALNTGELFF.

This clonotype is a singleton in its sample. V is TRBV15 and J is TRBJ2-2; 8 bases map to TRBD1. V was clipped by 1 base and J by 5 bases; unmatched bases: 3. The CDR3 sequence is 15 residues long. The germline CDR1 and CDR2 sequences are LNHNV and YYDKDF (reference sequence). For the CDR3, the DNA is TGTGCCACCAGCAGAGCCAGGGGGCGTACCGGGGAGCTGTTTTTT. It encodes CATSRARGRTGELFF.

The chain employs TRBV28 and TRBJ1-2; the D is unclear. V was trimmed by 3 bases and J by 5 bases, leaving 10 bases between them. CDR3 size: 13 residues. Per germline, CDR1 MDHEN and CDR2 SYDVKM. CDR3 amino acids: CASSFGVEYGYTF. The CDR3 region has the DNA TGTGCCAGCAGTTTTGGGGTTGAGTATGGCTACACCTTC.

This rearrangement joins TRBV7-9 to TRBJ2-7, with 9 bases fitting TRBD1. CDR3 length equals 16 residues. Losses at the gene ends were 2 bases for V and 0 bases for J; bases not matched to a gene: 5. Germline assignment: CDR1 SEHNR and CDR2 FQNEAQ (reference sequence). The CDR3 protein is CASSLMGTGSSYEQYF. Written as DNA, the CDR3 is TGTGCCAGCAGCTTAATGGGGACAGGGAGCTCCTACGAGCAGTACTTC.

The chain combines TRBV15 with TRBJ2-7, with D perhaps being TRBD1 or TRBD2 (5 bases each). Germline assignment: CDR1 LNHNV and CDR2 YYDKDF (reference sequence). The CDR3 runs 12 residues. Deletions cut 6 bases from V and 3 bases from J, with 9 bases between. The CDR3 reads CATRGTGYEQYF. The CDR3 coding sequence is TGTGCCACCAGGGGGACGGGCTACGAGCAGTACTTC.

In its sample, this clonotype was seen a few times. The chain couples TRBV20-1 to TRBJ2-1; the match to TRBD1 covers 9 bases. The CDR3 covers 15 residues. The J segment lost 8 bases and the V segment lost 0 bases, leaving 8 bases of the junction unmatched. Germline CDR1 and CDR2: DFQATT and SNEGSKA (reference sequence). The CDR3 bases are TGCAGTGCTAGAGATGGAGACAGGGGGGCGGATGAGCAGTTCTTC. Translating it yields CSARDGDRGADEQFF.